The 24 T cell receptor beta chains given below trace back to one sample, sequenced in a study of cytomegalovirus exposure and HLA in healthy donors. The PCR ran on 60 Vbeta and 13 Jbeta primers. Profiled with immunoSEQ multiplex PCR; TCRdb holds only in-frame clones, not every one. The sample holds roughly 130,000 clones; around three quarters are singletons and the top ten take 1%. Input material: PBMCs. The receptors originated from a middle-aged man in good health and CMV-seronegative.

This chain joins TRBV28 and TRBJ1-5; TRBD1 matches at 8 bases. Germline assignment: CDR1 MDHEN and CDR2 SYDVKM. This CDR3 region has 14 residues. With 4 bases clipped from V and 5 bases from J, the junction kept 4 bases outside the gene matches. The CDR3 protein is CASSSGQADQPQHF. In DNA, the CDR3 is TGTGCCAGCAGTTCGGGACAGGCAGATCAGCCCCAGCATTTT.

The chain has TRBV28 and TRBJ1-6, with D tentatively TRBD1 (6 bases). The length of the CDR3 is 15 residues. Per the germline V gene, CDR1 is MDHEN and CDR2 is SYDVKM. The V end was cut by 1 base, the J end by 6 bases, with 10 bases between. CDR3 protein: CASSLLDSLNSPLHF. CDR3 nucleotide sequence: TGTGCCAGCAGTTTATTGGACAGCCTTAATTCACCCCTCCACTTT.

This sequence joins TRBV6-5 and TRBJ1-2, with 7 bases that match TRBD1. The CDR3 is made up of 16 amino acids. Germline V gene sequence: CDR1 MNHEY, CDR2 SVGAGI. V lost 0 bases, J lost 4 bases, and 8 bases stayed unmatched. In nucleotides, the CDR3 is TGTGCCAGCAGTTACTCGGGGTTGAGGACAGGCTATGGCTACACCTTC. Encoded protein: CASSYSGLRTGYGYTF.

The chain is built from TRBV12-5 and TRBJ2-1, with 9 positions matching TRBD2. The CDR3 spans 18 residues. Germline lookup yields CDR1 LGHNT and CDR2 FRNRAP. After removal of 0 bases from V and 2 bases from J, the junction contained 8 bases not matched to a gene. The CDR3 loop is CASGLVIGEREAYNEQFF. The DNA of the CDR3 is TGTGCTAGTGGTTTGGTCATCGGGGAGCGGGAGGCCTACAATGAGCAGTTCTTC.

This clone was detected only a few times. The chain recombines TRBV7-2 with TRBJ1-2, with 7 bases fitting TRBD1. The CDR3 loop spans 13 amino acids. The junction had 1 base not matched to a gene; V was cut back by 3 bases and J by 3 bases. Germline loops: CDR1 SGHTA, CDR2 FQGNSA. The CDR3 DNA reads TGTGCCAGCAGCTTGGGACAGTACTATGGCTACACCTTC. This encodes CASSLGQYYGYTF.

The chain joins TRBV5-1 to TRBJ2-3, with TRBD2 matching over 10 bases. CDR3 length equals 15 residues. The J segment lost 5 bases and the V segment lost 4 bases, leaving 7 bases of the junction unmatched. CDR1 and CDR2 (germline): SGHRS, YFSETQ. The CDR3 region is CASSPRIAGGDTQYF. The CDR3 DNA follows: TGCGCCAGCAGCCCCCGGATAGCGGGGGGAGATACGCAGTATTTT.

The chain uses TRBV7-2 and TRBJ2-5, with TRBD2 identical over 8 bases. Germline V gives CDR1 SGHTA, CDR2 FQGNSA. V lost 3 bases and J lost 4; bases outside the gene matches: 10. The CDR3 is 16 amino acids. The DNA for the CDR3 is TGTGCCAGCAGCTTTGTTAGCGGGACGGGGGGAGAGACCCAGTACTTC. Translated, it gives CASSFVSGTGGETQYF.

This clone was observed once. The chain couples TRBV14 to TRBJ2-4; 11 bases map to TRBD2. This CDR3 has 21 amino acids. V trimming: 4 bases; J trimming: 1 base; junction bases outside the gene matches: 18. CDR1 SGHDN and CDR2 FVKESK come from the germline V gene. CDR3 DNA: TGTGCCAGCAGCCCCCCCAGGGGAGTTAGCGGGGGGGCATGGGCCAAAAACATTCAGTACTTC. It specifies CASSPPRGVSGGAWAKNIQYF.

CDR3 nucleotides: TGCGCCAGCAGTGCCACTAGCGCCTACAATGAGCAGTTCTTC. Amino acids: CASSATSAYNEQFF. The rearrangement links TRBV10-2 to TRBJ2-1; 7 nucleotides line up with TRBD2. There are 14 residues in the CDR3. Germline V gene lookup returns CDR1 WSHSY and CDR2 SAAADI. V lost 4 bases to trimming and J lost 2 bases; unmatched junction nucleotides: 2.

This clone has a handful of counts. This chain connects TRBV5-6 to TRBJ2-3; 7 positions agree with TRBD1. The CDR3 extends over 14 amino acids. Germline CDR1 is SGHDT and CDR2 is YYEEEE. Unmatched junction bases numbered 3, after V lost 1 base and J lost 4 bases. The CDR3 spells CASSLRGGADTQYF. In nucleotides, the CDR3 is TGTGCCAGCAGCTTGCGAGGGGGCGCAGATACGCAGTATTTT.

The sample holds a few counts of this clone. The chain joins TRBV7-9 to TRBJ1-5; D not certain. Trimming shortened V by 3 bases and J by 0 bases, and 9 bases separated the two germline ends. Germline assignment: CDR1 SEHNR and CDR2 FQNEAQ (reference sequence). The CDR3 sequence is 15 residues long. CDR3 in DNA: TGTGCCAGCAGCTTCTCGGGATATAGCAATCAGCCCCAGCATTTT. Encoded protein: CASSFSGYSNQPQHF.

This clone has more than one count but fewer than ten. J is TRBJ2-7 and V is TRBV10-3, with 7 bases fitting TRBD1. CDR1 is ENHRY and CDR2 is SYGVKD in the germline V gene. There are 20 residues in the CDR3. Germline trimming cut 6 bases from V and 4 bases from J; bases unmatched to any gene: 27. CDR3 sequence reads: CAISPVVRTGGLSGAYEQYF. For the CDR3, the DNA is TGTGCCATCAGCCCGGTTGTCCGGACAGGAGGACTTTCGGGTGCGTACGAGCAGTACTTC.

The CDR3 loop reads CASSRGFNEQFF. CDR3 coding DNA: TGTGCCAGCAGCCGGGGGTTCAATGAGCAGTTCTTC. The rearrangement uses TRBV7-2 and TRBJ2-1, with D possibly being TRBD2 (6 bases). V was trimmed by 5 bases and J by 6 bases, leaving 8 bases between them. Germline V CDR1 and CDR2: SGHTA, FQGNSA. CDR3 length: 12 amino acids.

V gene TRBV7-2 combines with J gene TRBJ2-3, with TRBD2 as a possible D gene (5 bases). Trimming pared 7 bases from V and 7 bases from J, leaving 9 bases between. The CDR3 covers 11 residues. In germline, CDR1 is SGHTA, CDR2 FQGNSA. The CDR3 bases are TGTGCCAGCACCCTCGGGAATACGCAGTATTTT. Its translation: CASTLGNTQYF.

The sample holds one count of this clone. The identical CDR3 is also encoded by other nucleotide sequences in the sample. The chain carries TRBV29-1 and TRBJ2-5; 10 bases line up with TRBD1. The CDR3 runs 14 residues. Germline CDR1 is SQVTM and CDR2 is ANQGSEA. The V gene end was trimmed by 1 base and the J gene end by 2 bases; junction bases not matched to a gene: 1. The CDR3 protein is CSVEGTGGQETQYF. CDR3 in DNA: TGCAGCGTTGAAGGGACAGGGGGGCAAGAGACCCAGTACTTC.

The chain couples TRBV5-1 to TRBJ1-5; TRBD1 aligns across 10 bases. Germline V CDR1 and CDR2: SGHRS, YFSETQ. V was clipped by 9 bases and J by 6 bases; unmatched bases: 9. The CDR3 sequence is 14 residues long. As DNA, the CDR3 is TGCGCCACCAACTCGACAGGGGGCACTCAGCCCCAGCATTTT. This codes for CATNSTGGTQPQHF.

The chain has TRBV5-1 and TRBJ2-7; possibly TRBD1 for D (6 bases). The CDR3 covers 16 residues. Trimming shortened V by 4 bases and J by 4 bases, and 21 bases separated the two germline ends. Germline CDR1 is SGHRS and CDR2 is YFSETQ. CDR3 nucleotide sequence: TGCGCCAGCAGCATTGGCGAGTTGACAGGTTTGTACGAGCAGTACTTC. Its translation: CASSIGELTGLYEQYF.

This clone was seen just once. This chain links TRBV10-3 with TRBJ1-2; tentative D call: TRBD1 (5 bases). Germline assignment: CDR1 ENHRY and CDR2 SYGVKD. CDR3 length: 12 residues. Trimming took off 2 bases at V and 8 bases at J, with 9 bases between the two ends. The CDR3 spells CAISEGAGGYTF. In DNA, the CDR3 is TGTGCCATCAGTGAGGGGGCAGGAGGCTACACCTTC.

V gene TRBV5-4 combines with J gene TRBJ2-2; D is possibly TRBD1 (6 bases). CDR1 and CDR2 (germline): SGHNT, YYREEE (reference sequence). The CDR3 is made up of 15 amino acids. V was clipped by 3 bases and J by 1 base, with 10 bases between them. The CDR3 DNA sequence: TGTGCCAGCAGCTCCGGACAGATGAACACCGGGGAGCTGTTTTTT. This sequence encodes CASSSGQMNTGELFF.

The V call is TRBV7-2, the J call TRBJ2-2, with D possibly being TRBD1 (7 bases). The CDR3 is 14 residues long. Germline V CDR1 and CDR2: SGHTA, FQGNSA. Trimming pared 3 bases from V and 4 bases from J, leaving 9 bases between. This CDR3 reads CASSFQGGTGELFF. CDR3 coding DNA: TGTGCCAGCAGCTTCCAGGGGGGCACCGGGGAGCTGTTTTTT.

This clone came up once. The rearrangement uses TRBV2 and TRBJ1-1; 12 bases are shared with TRBD1. Germline V gene lookup returns CDR1 SNHLY and CDR2 FYNNEI. V dropped 5 bases and J dropped 7; count of bases not matched to a gene: 17. CDR3 size: 18 residues. The CDR3 loop reads CASSRTGQGALGSVEAFF. The CDR3 nucleotides are TGTGCCAGCAGTCGAACGGGACAGGGGGCGCTGGGAAGTGTTGAAGCTTTCTTT.

The rearrangement joins TRBV7-7 to TRBJ1-5; D might be TRBD1 (6 bases). V lost 5 bases and J 5 bases, leaving 10 bases between the germline ends. Germline lookup yields CDR1 SSHAT and CDR2 FNYEAQ (reference sequence). This CDR3 comprises 13 residues. The CDR3 DNA is TGTGCCAGCAGCCTGGGGGCCGATCAGCCCCAGCATTTT. Translation gives CASSLGADQPQHF.

The J gene is TRBJ2-7, the V gene TRBV10-3; possible D gene TRBD1, 6 bases. This CDR3 spans 15 amino acids. V lost 2 bases to trimming and J lost 6 bases, with 17 bases between them. The germline V gene encodes CDR1 ENHRY and CDR2 SYGVKD. As DNA, the CDR3 is TGTGCCATCAGTGAGGGGGGCGCAAGTTTGAGCGAGCAGTACTTC. Its translation: CAISEGGASLSEQYF.

Written as DNA, the CDR3 is TGTGCCAGCAGCTTAGGACTAGCGGGGACCACAGATACGCAGTATTTT. It translates to CASSLGLAGTTDTQYF. The J gene is TRBJ2-3, the V gene TRBV5-6; 12 nucleotides match TRBD2. The CDR3 runs 16 residues. V shed 2 bases and J 2 bases; nucleotides not matched to a gene: 3. Germline lookup yields CDR1 SGHDT and CDR2 YYEEEE.